This T cell receptor (beta chain) was found in a study of cytomegalovirus exposure and HLA in healthy donors. Study results and caveats: When analyzed later, a missense DCLRE1C variant was found to be linked to TCR beta V- and J-gene trimming. When presence/absence was analysed, sequencing depth was taken to be roughly uniform across donors. Exclusion as indistinguishable affected some V segments, including TRBV6-2 and TRBV6-3.

Germline V CDR1 and CDR2: ENHRY, SYGVKD. The CDR3 runs 12 residues. V lost 3 bases and J lost 9, with 11 bases in between. This PCR relied on a set of 60 Vbeta primers and 13 Jbeta primers. Only in-frame clones appear in the TCRdb table, and some are missing; sequencing was by immunoSEQ multiplex PCR. The sample consists of about 180,000 clones, around 83% of them appearing once. Regarding this clone: Its antigen is unidentified.

The sequencing input was PBMCs. The chain employs TRBV10-3 and TRBJ1-2, with D perhaps matching TRBD1 (5 bases). The clonotype comes from a girl aged 2-10 years in good health and CMV-seropositive. For the CDR3, the DNA is TGTGCCATCAGTGATGGGGGGGGGAGCTACACCTTC. Translating it yields CAISDGGGSYTF.